The present T cell receptor (beta chain) was sequenced within a study of cytomegalovirus exposure and HLA in healthy donors. Concerning this clone itself: The antigen is not known.

Whole-study results and caveats: In a later analysis, at a false discovery rate of 0.05, fewer than 20,000 TCR beta sequences matched HLA alleles. Accounts indicate the classifier identified cytomegalovirus status with strong specificity and sensitivity. Later work showed greater clonal expansion in HLA-associated TCR beta chains than in equally common others.

PCR amplification relied on 60 Vbeta primers (plus 13 Jbeta primers). Produced via immunoSEQ multiplex PCR; TCRdb's table is partial and in-frame only. Here the sample spans under 250,000 clones, 79% being singletons. This CDR3 is built from 14 residues. J lost 3 bases, V lost 4 bases, and 5 bases had no gene match. Germline assignment: CDR1 MNHEY and CDR2 SVGAGI. The genes are TRBV6-5 and TRBJ1-1; 7 bases are shared with TRBD1. The sequence came from a man between 45 and 60 years old in good health and CMV-seronegative. Material for sequencing was PBMCs. The CDR3, as DNA: TGTGCCAGCAGTTTACAGGGGTTACACACTGAAGCTTTCTTT. It codes for CASSLQGLHTEAFF.